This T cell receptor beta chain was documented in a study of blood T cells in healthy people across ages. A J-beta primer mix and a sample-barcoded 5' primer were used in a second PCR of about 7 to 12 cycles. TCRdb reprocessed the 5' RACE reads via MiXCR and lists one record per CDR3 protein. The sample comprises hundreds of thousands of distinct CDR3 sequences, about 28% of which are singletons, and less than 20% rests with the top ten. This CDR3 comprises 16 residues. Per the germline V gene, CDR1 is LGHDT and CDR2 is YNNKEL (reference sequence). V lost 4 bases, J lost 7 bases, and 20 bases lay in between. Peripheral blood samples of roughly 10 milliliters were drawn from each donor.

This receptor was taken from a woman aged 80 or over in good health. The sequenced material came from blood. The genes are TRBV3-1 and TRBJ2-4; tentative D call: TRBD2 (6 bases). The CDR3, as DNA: TGTGCCAGCAGCCGACTCCAGGCGGGGAGGAGTAACATTCAGTACTTC. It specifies CASSRLQAGRSNIQYF. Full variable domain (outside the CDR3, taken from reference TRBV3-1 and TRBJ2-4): DTAVSQTPKYLVTQMGNDKSIKCEQNLGHDTMYWYKQDSKKFLKIMFSYNNKELIINETVPNRFSPKSPDKAHLNLHINSLELGDSAVYFCASSRLQAGRSNIQYFGAGTRLSVL.